This section outlines one TCR beta chain sequence together with its context. Its specific antigen is unknown. It has no much larger one-base neighbor in the sample; base qualities were not kept. The data stem from a study of cytomegalovirus exposure and HLA in healthy donors (dated by TCRdb to about 2017). Concerning the study at large: According to an earlier analysis of around 600 of the donors, about 190 million T cells yielded approximately 120 million unique TCR beta sequences and about 300 Gb of sequence data. To decide whether each TCR beta V gene segment behaved as functional or pseudogenic, an earlier analysis of several hundred of the donors relied on high-throughput TCR beta sequencing. Donor age, sex, ethnicity and CMV serostatus were compiled together with the repertoire data. The study used immunosequencing to profile the T cell repertoires of around 600 subjects and linked those repertoires to cytomegalovirus serostatus. Among about 390 genotyped donors of the cohort, an average of approximately 250,000 unique TCR beta nucleotide sequences were sequenced per donor, around 20% of them non-productive. Rather than using new phenotypic data, the later analysis identified candidate immune exposures from TCR beta sequences and from how often those sequences occurred across donors. Besides the first cohort of more than 650 subjects, a separate validation cohort made up of 120 different subjects was used. The study combined high-throughput TCR immunosequencing, statistical association of individual TCRs with disease status, and machine learning to predict cytomegalovirus infection status. Several DR-DQ haplotypes were treated as single units for association and clustering because of strong linkage in the cohort. HLA typing covered class I and class II loci at four-digit resolution. Of the 300 to 400 genotyped donors, roughly 80% fell in the genetic ancestry cluster associated with self-reported Caucasian donors. Roughly 300 gigabases of sequencing data and 70 million to 85 million unique TCR sequences were included in an early release covering several hundred HLA-typed donors. Every discovery cohort repertoire had been produced on one sequencing platform. A later genetic analysis took genome-wide SNP genotypes for about three fifths of the roughly 700 donors and used that subset as a discovery cohort. To study patterns of TCR occurrence, a later analysis re-analyzed previously published TCR beta repertoires from several hundred donors and added high-resolution HLA genotyping. The study aimed to test whether cataloging public T cell receptors could reveal signatures of past pathogen exposure. The number of donors typed differed by locus, with 629-630 for A, B, C, DRB1 and DQB1, more than 500 for DQA1, approximately 580 for DPA1, and around 430 for DPB1. Study-wide findings and limitations: Because HLA typing was missing for some donors at each locus, association tests included only the typed subset. Several of the top co-occurrence clusters appeared to be linked to parvovirus B19, influenza, CMV and Epstein-Barr virus, according to a later analysis. The study listed around 160 TCR beta chains as associated with cytomegalovirus. Because counts were too low, about 18 rarely observed V segments, including chromosome 9 orphons, were left out of the earlier analysis of a few hundred of the donors. A further reported finding was that TCR beta sequences accurately predicted the HLA-A and HLA-B alleles for most subjects in the first cohort. In a later genetic analysis, fewer N-insertions in productive TCRs were reported among donors in an Asian-associated ancestry cluster than the approximately 670-donor mean. In vitro tests confirmed that three of the cytomegalovirus-associated TCR beta chains recognize cytomegalovirus antigens. A group of highly shared sequence variants was considered likely to be a technical artifact of the sequencing pipeline. In a later analysis, HLA-associated TCR beta chains were found to be more clonally expanded and to have lower generation probabilities than equally common non-associated chains. An association between a missense DCLRE1C variant and V-gene and J-gene trimming of TCR beta chains was found in a later genetic analysis and replicated in an independent cohort. Broadly in line with IMGT annotations, most TCR beta V segments showed up in productive rearrangements about 90% or about 30% of the time in an earlier analysis of approximately 640 of the donors. The cohort was sequenced for TCR beta chains only, and without alpha or paired-chain data the features that could be detected were limited. Specific HLA alleles were associated with some 15,000 TCR beta sequences at a false discovery rate of 0.05 in a later analysis. Cytomegalovirus status was reported to be diagnosed by the classifier with high specificity and sensitivity in both the original and validation cohorts. Strong co-occurrence of HLA alleles, especially DR and DQ, made assigning TCR associations to individual alleles difficult. The authors suggested that the approach could potentially be generalized to other disease states and immunological phenotypes. Presence/absence analyses assumed roughly uniform sequencing depth across donors, an assumption that may not hold. Linkage disequilibrium might explain the correlated functional status among segregating V segments, but an unknown experimental factor could not be ruled out. Most TCR sequences were observed very rarely across donors, whereas some public TCRs were present in many individuals. According to a later analysis, TCR association rates differed among HLA loci, with DRB1 alleles showing the most associated TCRs and HLA-C alleles showing the fewest. Most CMV-associated TCR beta chains appeared to be HLA-restricted in a later analysis, and the HLA associations seemed to be driven largely by CMV exposure. For the cohort, immune exposure information was limited to CMV serostatus. The 87-base-pair reads could not distinguish some IMGT-functional V segments, including TRBV6-2 and TRBV6-3, so those segments were excluded.

The cysteine opens and the phenylalanine closes a CDR3 of 14 amino acids. The entry retains the CDR3 DNA only, 42 bases that are in frame from base 1. From the germline V gene, CDR1 is ENHRY and CDR2 is SYGVKD. The junction shows trimming of 4 bases on V and 8 bases on J, and the gene matches do not reach 5 bases of it. The library came from the immunoSEQ multiplex PCR assay. The multiplex PCR relied on a mix of 60 forward primers for TCR Vbeta segments and 13 reverse primers for TCR Jbeta segments. Amplification of the CDR3 region of rearranged TCR beta genes was performed with a multiplex PCR assay on genomic DNA. On the Illumina HiSeq System, the amplified TCR beta libraries were sequenced as 87-base-pair reads. Under the source paper's analysis protocol: A later analysis tallied 75 million to 95 million unique TCR beta chains across the 550 to 850 repertoires, and about 10 million of those chains were shared by two or more donors. Raw reads were error-corrected and collapsed into unique sequences by a nearest-neighbor algorithm in which closely related sequences were merged to remove PCR and sequencing errors. V, D and J gene segments were assigned by aligning CDR3 sequences to IMGT reference sequences. For a sequence to be retained, a match of at least six nucleotides was required to both a V gene segment and a J gene segment. A rearrangement was called productive if the CDR3 had no stop codons and remained in frame with V and J, and every other rearrangement was called non-productive. CDR3 was defined by IMGT convention, running from the second conserved V-encoded cysteine to the conserved J-encoded phenylalanine. In an earlier analysis of 550 to 650 of the donors, sequences lacking an unambiguous match to a single V gene segment were excluded. In an earlier analysis of some 590 of the donors, a V segment was called functional when productive rearrangements were above 56.7%, and segregating when the standard deviation between donors exceeded 5%. A statistical classification framework was built for diagnosing cytomegalovirus status from the catalog of TCR beta chain sequences. V and J gene assignment, in a later analysis, came from comparing TCR nucleotide sequences with IMGT/GENE-DB human TR gene sequences. Using the TCRdist pipeline, a later analysis assigned CDR3 sequences along with most-parsimonious VDJ recombination scenarios. In a later analysis, each TCR beta chain was defined by its CDR3 amino acid sequence together with its V-gene family, and reads lacking a unique V-gene family were excluded. In a later analysis, approximately 640 highly shared, low-generation-probability nucleotide sequences were removed to address suspected cross-contamination and a sequencing artifact. For each public chain, a later analysis derived a clonal expansion index from normalized ranks of inferred template counts within each repertoire. In a later analysis, generation probabilities were computed using a VDJ recombination model fitted to out-of-frame rearrangements, and the results were checked against IGoR. Hypergeometric tests were used in a later analysis to score TCR-TCR, TCR-HLA and TCR-CMV co-occurrence, with a repertoire-size bias correction applied to the TCR pairs. A later analysis estimated false discovery rates by permuting HLA or CMV assignments 20 times. In a later analysis, co-occurring TCRs were grouped with DBSCAN, and TCRdist sequence similarity was added when clustering was performed within HLA-allele-positive subsets. Co-occurrence clustering excluded repertoires with fewer than 30,000 or more than 120,000 public chains, plus five with anomalous nucleotide sharing. This is the immuneACCESS table as TCRdb keeps it, with only in-frame sequences that have V and J called. A part of the clones is gone; compared with another copy, unresolved V genes explain less than half, and the rest is unexplained. That table supplies the V and J calls and clone size; D and trimming were determined from the DNA. This sample holds over 100,000 clones; approximately 76% were observed only once. The ten largest clonotypes hold about 5% of the sample.

In total, 600 or so healthy bone marrow donors made up the cohort. At the time of sampling, all cohort members were nominally healthy, though unrecorded immune exposures were likely present. The donor tested CMV seropositive and was one of the 289 seropositive cohort members. Every donor gave a peripheral blood sample, and the peripheral blood mononuclear cells from that sample were used for TCR beta sequencing. The Qiagen DNeasy Blood Extraction Kit was used to extract genomic DNA from the blood cell samples. The TCR was taken from a woman aged 18 to 35 in good health and CMV-seropositive. The sequence joins TRBV10-3 to TRBJ2-1; TRBD2 lines up with 10 middle nucleotides. Sample: PBMCs. The encoded CDR3 is CAISGSGRSYEQFF. The nucleotides read TGTGCCATCAGTGGTAGCGGGAGGTCGTATGAGCAGTTCTTC.